This T cell receptor (beta chain) was sequenced for a study of blood T cell repertoires in COVID-19. Authors' processing steps: The authors estimated nucleated cell counts from reference gene primer amplification. TCRdb keeps only in-frame clones here, not all; method: immunoSEQ multiplex PCR. The V and J calls and clone size were taken over from that table, and D and trimming were inferred from the DNA. The data show about 160,000 clones, with roughly 84% seen just once and approximately 7% held by the top ten. After removal of 4 bases from V and 8 bases from J, the junction contained 10 bases not matched to a gene. Germline V CDR1 and CDR2: SGHNT, YYREEE (reference sequence). The CDR3 is 15 residues long.

The chain recombines TRBV5-4 with TRBJ1-2; 11 bases are a match to TRBD1. The sample was peripheral blood. This receptor was identified in a man in his fifties or sixties with active or convalescent COVID-19. CDR3 DNA: TGTGCCAGCAGCGCAGGACAGGGGGCCCTCGGGGGCTACACCTTC. As protein: CASSAGQGALGGYTF.